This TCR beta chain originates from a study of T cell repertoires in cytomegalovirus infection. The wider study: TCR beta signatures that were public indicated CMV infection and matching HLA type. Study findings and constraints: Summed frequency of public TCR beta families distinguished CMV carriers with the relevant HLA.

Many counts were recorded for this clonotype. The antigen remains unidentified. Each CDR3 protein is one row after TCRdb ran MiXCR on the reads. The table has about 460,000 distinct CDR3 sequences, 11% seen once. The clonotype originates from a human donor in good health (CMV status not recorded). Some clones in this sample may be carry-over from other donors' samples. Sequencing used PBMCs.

This chain's CDR3 is CASSLTSGRVEQYF. CDR3 in DNA: TGTGCCAGCAGCTTAACTAGCGGGAGGGTCGAGCAGTACTTC. The chain recombines TRBV7-2 with TRBJ2-7; 13 nucleotides align to TRBD2. The CDR3 is made up of 14 amino acids. Germline lookup yields CDR1 SGHTA and CDR2 FQGNSA. V dropped 2 bases and J dropped 6; count of bases not matched to a gene: 1. Filled out from reference TRBV7-2 and TRBJ2-7, the complete variable domain reads GAGVSQSPSNKVTEKGKDVELRCDPISGHTALYWYRQSLGQGLEFLIYFQGNSAPDKSGLPSDRFSAERTGGSVSTLTIQRTQQEDSAVYLCASSLTSGRVEQYFGPGTRLTVT.